Below are 10 T cell receptor beta chains sequenced from a single sample in a study of T cell repertoires in cytomegalovirus infection (dated by TCRdb to the late 2010s). The sequencer was an Illumina HiSeq 1500. TCRdb took the public reads, trimmed them with fastp at Q25, ran MiXCR for clone calling and kept in-frame beta chains. Rows are combined by CDR3 protein, so each entry shows the most common genes and DNA. In all, the sample holds 830,000 or so distinct CDR3 sequences, and over 25% of those were seen once. Roughly 12% of the sample lies in the top ten. No antigens are known for them. This sample's treatment or condition label indicates: in vitro stimulation with specific CMV peptide epitopes to enrich CMV-specific T cells. Sequencing was performed on cultured CD8+ T cells from PBMCs, taken from culture after CMV antigen stimulation. Receptors originate from a human donor in good health (CMV status not recorded). Some clones in this sample may be carry-over from other donors' samples.

This chain joins TRBV5-6 and TRBJ2-7; 9 nucleotides align to TRBD1. Germline CDR1 SGHDT, CDR2 YYEEEE. CDR3 length equals 16 residues. V was pared by 4 bases and J by 0 bases, with 8 bases of the junction left unmatched. DNA of the CDR3: TGTGCCAGCAGCGTATCTGACAGGGGGTACTCCTACGAGCAGTACGTC. Its translation is CASSVSDRGYSYEQYV.

This chain uses TRBV7-9 with TRBJ1-1; D gene uncertain. CDR1 is SEHNR, CDR2 FQNEAQ, per germline (reference sequence). Trimming removed 5 bases at V and 7 bases at J, with 11 bases between. The CDR3 spans 12 residues. CDR3: CASSPRHNEAFF. CDR3 in DNA: TGTGCCAGCAGCCCCCGCCATAATGAAGCTTTCTTT.

This rearrangement joins TRBV10-3 to TRBJ2-1; 7 bases line up with TRBD1. Germline values: CDR1 ENHRY, CDR2 SYGVKD. The CDR3 contains 14 residues. V trimming: 3 bases; J trimming: 8 bases; junction bases outside the gene matches: 7. The CDR3 nucleotides read TGTGCCATCAGTGAAATAACAGGGGACGATGAGCAGTTCTTC. It specifies CAISEITGDDEQFF.

The chain is built from TRBV18 and TRBJ1-2, with D maybe TRBD1 (5 bases). The germline V gene has CDR1 KGHSH and CDR2 LQKENI. V was trimmed by 3 bases and J by 0 bases, leaving 20 bases between them. The CDR3 runs 18 residues. Here the CDR3 reads CASSPPYRDPLANYGYTF. The CDR3 region has the DNA TGTGCCAGCTCACCTCCTTACCGGGACCCATTAGCTAACTATGGCTACACCTTC.

The J gene is TRBJ1-2, the V gene TRBV12-3 or TRBV12-4, with TRBD1 matching over 8 bases. The CDR3 runs to 15 residues. V lost 3 bases to trimming and J lost 4 bases; unmatched junction nucleotides: 7. The chain's CDR3 is CASSFHPGGGYGYTF. CDR3 bases: TGTGCCAGCAGTTTCCATCCAGGGGGCGGCTATGGCTACACCTTC.

This clonotype was seen more than once but under ten times. The genes are TRBV6-5 and TRBJ1-2; tentative D call: TRBD1 (5 bases). The ends were cut back, 2 bases at V and 7 bases at J, with 8 bases in the middle. In germline, CDR1 is MNHEY, CDR2 SVGAGI. The CDR3 consists of 12 residues. CDR3 residues: CASSYGGFGYTF. The CDR3, as DNA: TGTGCCAGCAGTTACGGGGGGTTTGGCTACACCTTC.

The chain carries TRBV7-9 and TRBJ1-2; D not resolved. Trimming removed 5 bases from V and 6 bases from J, with 19 bases in between. This CDR3 has 15 residues. Germline CDR1 and CDR2: SEHNR and FQNEAQ (reference sequence). The CDR3 nucleotides read TGTGCCAGCAGCGACTGGGGAGCGGCGATGCATGGCTACACCTTC. Amino acids: CASSDWGAAMHGYTF.

This clonotype was picked up many times. The V and J genes are TRBV12-3 or TRBV12-4 and TRBJ2-1, with D perhaps TRBD1 or TRBD2 (5 bases each). Deletions cut 4 bases from V and 6 bases from J, with 16 bases between. This CDR3 is built from 15 residues. DNA for the CDR3: TGTGCCAGCAGTTACGGGGACCCCCGGGTCAATGAGCAGTTCTTC. This encodes CASSYGDPRVNEQFF.

The V call is TRBV7-3, the J call TRBJ2-1; TRBD1 is a possible D gene (6 bases). V was trimmed by 1 base and J by 5 bases, leaving 9 bases between them. Looked up from germline, CDR1 is SGHTA and CDR2 is FQGTGA. The CDR3 length is 14 residues. The CDR3 DNA reads TGTGCCAGCAGCTTAAAGGACAGAGACAATGAGCAGTTCTTC. It translates to CASSLKDRDNEQFF.

This clonotype was observed at least ten times. The chain combines TRBV12-3 or TRBV12-4 with TRBJ1-5; D may be TRBD1 (6 bases). The length of the CDR3 is 14 residues. V dropped 6 bases and J dropped 3 bases, with 12 bases sitting between them. CDR3 in amino acids: CASSPDRYNQPQHF. DNA of the CDR3: TGTGCCAGCAGCCCCGACAGGTACAATCAGCCCCAGCATTTT.